This TCR beta chain stems from a study of identical twins. Template switching added a universal primer site, and cDNA bore unique molecular identifiers. TCRdb re-derived calls from the 5' RACE reads in MiXCR, one entry per CDR3 protein. This table holds 690,000 or so distinct CDR3 sequences, around 6% found once. The CDR3 contains 14 residues. Germline V gene lookup returns CDR1 LGHDT and CDR2 YNNKEL (reference sequence). Trimming stripped 1 base from V and 6 bases from J, with 9 bases between. The study's findings and limits: Sequences that were beta out-of-frame showed weaker excess twin sharing.

Worth noting for this clonotype: Its matching antigen is unknown.

This rearrangement joins TRBV3-1 to TRBJ2-2; D is unresolved. The receptor's source is a man in his late teens or twenties in good health. The specimen sequenced was naive T cells sorted from blood. CDR3 residues: CASSQVEMAGELFF. In DNA form, the CDR3 reads TGTGCCAGCAGCCAAGTTGAAATGGCCGGGGAGCTGTTTTTT.